These 13 T cell receptor beta chains were all obtained from the same sample, sequenced in a study of OX40 agonist ivuxolimab in advanced cancers. TCRdb's table, derived via immunoSEQ multiplex PCR, lists solely in-frame clones and lacks some. The sample carries some 77,000 clones, approximately 92% recorded once. The specimen comprised CD4+ or CD8+ T cells sorted from blood, sampled in a trial of the OX40 agonist ivuxolimab. These receptors originate from an adult with an advanced solid tumor such as melanoma, head and neck, liver or kidney cancer.

The chain is built from TRBV11-2 and TRBJ1-1, with 7 bases aligning to TRBD1. The CDR3 runs to 14 residues. The germline V gene has CDR1 SGHAT and CDR2 FQNNGV. V shed 5 bases and J 5 bases; nucleotides not matched to a gene: 8. The CDR3 region is CASSLEGARTEAFF. CDR3 nucleotide sequence: TGTGCCAGCAGCCTGGAGGGGGCTAGGACTGAAGCTTTCTTT. Combining the CDR3 with reference TRBV11-2 and TRBJ1-1 gives the whole variable domain EAGVAQSPRYKIIEKRQSVAFWCNPISGHATLYWYQQILGQGPKLLIQFQNNGVVDDSQLPKDRFSAERLKGVDSTLKIQPAKLEDSAVYLCASSLEGARTEAFFGQGTRLTVV.

This clone was found once. The V and J genes are TRBV5-1 and TRBJ2-1, with no clear D. Trimming left V 7 bases short and J 6 bases short, with 20 bases between. Germline loops: CDR1 SGHRS, CDR2 YFSETQ. The CDR3 loop spans 15 amino acids. The CDR3 loop is CASGLFQRGLNEQFF. CDR3 nucleotide sequence: TGCGCCAGCGGCCTTTTCCAACGCGGCCTCAATGAGCAGTTCTTC.

Only one count was recorded for this clone. This chain uses TRBV19 with TRBJ2-2; D gene unclear. This CDR3 comprises 14 residues. From germline, CDR1 is LNHDA and CDR2 SQIVND (reference sequence). Trimming removed 6 bases at V and 1 base at J, with 9 bases between. The CDR3 is CASRWSWNTGELFF. CDR3 DNA: TGTGCCAGTAGATGGAGCTGGAACACCGGGGAGCTGTTTTTT. The full variable domain, its missing parts supplied by reference TRBV19 and TRBJ2-2, is DGGITQSPKYLFRKEGQNVTLSCEQNLNHDAMYWYRQDPGQGLRLIYYSQIVNDFQKGDIAEGYSVSREKKESFPLTVTSAQKNPTAFYLCASRWSWNTGELFFGEGSRLTVL.

The chain couples TRBV4-1 to TRBJ2-5; 8 bases agree with TRBD1. The CDR3 sequence is 14 residues long. The germline CDR1 and CDR2 sequences are MGHRA and YSYEKL. V was clipped by 3 bases and J by 4 bases; unmatched bases: 4. The DNA of the CDR3 is TGCGCCAGCAGCCAGAACAGGGGGATAGAGACCCAGTACTTC. It encodes CASSQNRGIETQYF.

This clone has only one observation. The rearrangement links TRBV6-1 to TRBJ2-2; no firm D call. The V and J ends lost 6 bases and 1 base respectively, with 12 bases between them. Germline V lookup: CDR1 MNHNS, CDR2 SASEGT. This CDR3 contains 15 residues. CDR3 loop: CASRKGSLNTGELFF. CDR3 bases: TGTGCCAGCAGGAAAGGCAGCCTGAACACCGGGGAGCTGTTTTTT.

V and J are TRBV7-9 and TRBJ2-1, with 11 nucleotides matching TRBD1. This CDR3 contains 13 residues. V shed 11 bases, J shed 4 bases, and the junction held 4 bases outside the gene matches. Looked up from germline, CDR1 is SEHNR and CDR2 is FQNEAQ (reference sequence). In DNA, the CDR3 is TGTGCCGGGACAGGGGGATTGTACAATGAGCAGTTCTTC. Translation gives CAGTGGLYNEQFF.

The chain combines TRBV5-1 with TRBJ2-5; 7 nucleotides align to TRBD2. The CDR3 length is 15 residues. V gave up 0 bases and J gave up 2 bases; unmatched junction bases: 4. The germline CDR1 and CDR2 sequences are SGHRS and YFSETQ. DNA for the CDR3: TGCGCCAGCAGCTTGGTGGGAGGGCCTCAAGAGACCCAGTACTTC. It codes for CASSLVGGPQETQYF.

The gene calls are TRBV19 and TRBJ2-2, with D perhaps being TRBD1 or TRBD2 (5 bases each). The V end was cut by 8 bases, the J end by 4 bases, with 17 bases between. Germline CDR1 LNHDA, CDR2 SQIVND (reference sequence). The CDR3 extends over 15 amino acids. The CDR3 loop reads CASRVRAGTTGELFF. The CDR3 DNA follows: TGTGCCAGTCGCGTTCGGGCAGGGACCACCGGGGAGCTGTTTTTT.

This rearrangement joins TRBV2 to TRBJ1-5, with D perhaps matching TRBD1 (5 bases). The V end was cut by 0 bases, the J end by 5 bases, with 14 bases between. The CDR3 has 16 amino acids. The germline V gene has CDR1 SNHLY and CDR2 FYNNEI. The CDR3 DNA is TGTGCCAGCAGTGAAGCCTCGACAGTGCTTCATCAGCCCCAGCATTTT. As protein: CASSEASTVLHQPQHF.

The chain links TRBV6-1 to TRBJ2-2; tentative D call: TRBD1 (6 bases). Germline CDR1 and CDR2: MNHNS and SASEGT. This CDR3 has 18 amino acids. Trimming took 2 bases from V and 3 from J, leaving 19 bases between them. The CDR3 is CASSEPAMGQGDTGELFF. The CDR3 nucleotides read TGTGCCAGCAGTGAACCCGCAATGGGACAAGGGGACACCGGGGAGCTGTTTTTT.

J is TRBJ2-5 and V is TRBV29-1; maybe TRBD1 (5 bases). V lost 6 bases and J 7 bases, leaving 18 bases between the germline ends. Germline lookup yields CDR1 SQVTM and CDR2 ANQGSEA. The CDR3 length is 13 residues. The CDR3 coding sequence is TGCAGCGTCCGAGACAGCATAAGTGGGACCCAGTACTTC. Its protein is CSVRDSISGTQYF.

The V and J genes are TRBV18 and TRBJ2-2, with a possible D match to TRBD2 (6 bases). CDR1 and CDR2 from the germline V gene are KGHSH and LQKENI. Trimming removed 2 bases at V and 1 base at J, with 8 bases between. The CDR3 is 15 residues long. As DNA, the CDR3 is TGTGCCAGCTCACCAAGACTAGAGAACACCGGGGAGCTGTTTTTT. Protein: CASSPRLENTGELFF. Combining the CDR3 with reference TRBV18 and TRBJ2-2 gives the whole variable domain NAGVMQNPRHLVRRRGQEARLRCSPMKGHSHVYWYRQLPEEGLKFMVYLQKENIIDESGMPKERFSAEFPKEGPSILRIQQVVRGDSAAYFCASSPRLENTGELFFGEGSRLTVL.

The V gene is TRBV19, the J gene TRBJ2-3, with D tentatively TRBD2 (6 bases). Trimming pared 1 base from V and 2 bases from J, leaving 10 bases between. The CDR3 extends over 15 amino acids. Per germline, CDR1 LNHDA and CDR2 SQIVND (reference sequence). The CDR3 region is CASSIGGTYTDTQYF. The CDR3 coding sequence is TGTGCCAGTAGTATAGGTGGGACTTACACAGATACGCAGTATTTT.